This TCR beta chain was captured by sequencing in a study of vaccination and CD4 T cells after COVID-19. Overall study context: Convalescent participants consisted of six males and four females, two being Hispanic. Study-level results: A comparatively limited set of convalescent patients was examined, with no early post-infection timepoints.

The Oncomine TCR Beta short-read assay was applied to DNA of cultured CD4+ T cells. MiXCR was run by TCRdb on the PCR reads, yielding one entry per CDR3 protein. The data hold about 2,900 distinct CDR3 sequences, with 27% observed a single time. In its sample, this clonotype is large. Its antigen remains unidentified. The germline V gene encodes CDR1 SGHTA and CDR2 FQGNSA. V was clipped by 4 bases and J by 10 bases, with 17 bases between them. This CDR3 is 15 amino acids long. Stated treatment: approximately nine-day PBMC culture with coronavirus spike peptide pools or control peptides (ViraFEST assay). Unexposed donor CD4+ T cells predated the COVID-19 pandemic, collected 2011-2018.

The sequence was obtained from a human donor in good health. The sequenced sample was CD4+ T cells from blood, cultured in vitro. The J gene is TRBJ1-6, the V gene TRBV7-2; weak D call: TRBD1 (6 bases). The DNA for the CDR3 is TGTGCCAGCAGCTCGCCTTTTAGGGGGAGATCACCCCTCCACTTT. It codes for CASSSPFRGRSPLHF.